The 8 T cell receptor beta chains presented below share a single source sample, sequenced in a study of persistence of HIV-infected CD4 T cells. This was the immunoSEQ version 4 assay in survey mode. Clones were read by immunoSEQ multiplex PCR, and TCRdb kept only the in-frame ones, dropping some. The sample holds under 20,000 clones; more than 55% are singletons and the top ten take around 2%. The antigens of these receptors remain unknown. Cells were stimulated with overlapping HIV-1 Gag 15-mer peptides. Sorting selected CD4+ T cells upregulating both CD40 ligand and CD69. Specimen: CD4+ T cells sorted from PBMCs after 18-hour stimulation, collected from a patient who received antiretroviral therapy. Receptors were obtained from an adult woman with HIV who was CMV-seropositive.

The V call is TRBV3-1 (or the pseudogene TRBV3-2), the J call TRBJ1-4; TRBD1 might be the D (5 bases). Germline loops: CDR1 LGHDT, CDR2 YNNKEL (reference sequence). This CDR3 is built from 11 residues. V was shortened by 6 bases and J by 8 bases, with 7 bases between the two germline ends. CDR3 residues: CASRRGEKLFF. Here the CDR3 DNA reads TGTGCCAGCAGGCGGGGGGAAAAACTGTTTTTT.

V gene TRBV30 combines with J gene TRBJ1-2; D call uncertain. This CDR3 region has 11 residues. The V end lost 3 bases, the J end lost 4 bases, and 6 bases lay between the germline ends. The germline CDR1 and CDR2 sequences are GTSNPN and SVGIG (reference sequence). CDR3 sequence (DNA): TGTGCCTGGAGGACTCTCTATGGCTACACCTTC. Translating gives CAWRTLYGYTF.

This clone turned up a few times. The genes are TRBV6-6 and TRBJ2-7, with a weak D call TRBD2 (5 bases). There are 14 residues in the CDR3. Trimming cost V 1 base and J 9 bases, with 16 bases left between them. The germline CDR1 and CDR2 sequences are MNHNY and SVGAGI (reference sequence). For the CDR3, the DNA is TGTGCCAGCAGTTACTTCCTAGGCGGCGAGGGGCAGTACTTC. It codes for CASSYFLGGEGQYF.

The chain uses TRBV11-2 and TRBJ1-4; 12 bases line up with TRBD1. The J segment lost 1 base and the V segment lost 8 bases, leaving 11 bases of the junction unmatched. The germline V gene has CDR1 SGHAT and CDR2 FQNNGV. The CDR3 covers 18 residues. CDR3 in DNA: TGTGCCAGCCGCCGGGGGACAGGGGGCATAGTAACTAATGAAAAACTGTTTTTT. It translates to CASRRGTGGIVTNEKLFF.

This clone was picked up a small number of times. This specimen includes other DNA sequences encoding the same CDR3. The CDR3 spells CASKYIRSTEAFF. CDR3 coding DNA: TGTGCCAGCAAATACATAAGGAGCACTGAAGCTTTCTTT. J is TRBJ1-1 and V is TRBV27; the D is unclear. The CDR3 runs to 13 residues. Trimming removed 7 bases at V and 4 bases at J, with 13 bases between. CDR1 is MNHEY and CDR2 is SMNVEV in the germline V gene (reference sequence).

This chain uses TRBV4-1 with TRBJ1-6; 7 bases fit TRBD1. The germline gives CDR1 MGHRA, CDR2 YSYEKL. V dropped 4 bases and J dropped 7; count of bases not matched to a gene: 10. The length of the CDR3 is 16 residues. The CDR3 is CASSPSKGAGNSPLHF. DNA of the CDR3: TGCGCCAGCAGCCCCTCAAAGGGGGCGGGGAATTCACCCCTCCACTTT.

CDR3 sequence (DNA): TGTGCCAGCGGGGGTGGATTCCCTAACTATGGCTACACCTTC. It codes for CASGGGFPNYGYTF. The chain couples TRBV9 to TRBJ1-2, with D possibly matching TRBD1 (5 bases). CDR1 is SGDLS, CDR2 YYNGEE, per germline. The CDR3 spans 14 residues. Deletions cut 7 bases from V and 0 bases from J, with 13 bases between.

The gene calls are TRBV28 and TRBJ1-2; D gene ambiguous. CDR1 is MDHEN, CDR2 SYDVKM, per germline. The CDR3 runs to 12 residues. V lost 2 bases and J lost 0, with 1 base in between. The CDR3 nucleotides read TGTGCCAGCAGTTTAGCTAACTATGGCTACACCTTC. Its translation is CASSLANYGYTF.